These 10 T cell receptor beta chains were sequenced from one sample in a study of vaccination and CD4 T cells after COVID-19. Once obtained from cultured CD4+ T cells, the DNA was sequenced using the Oncomine TCR Beta short-read assay. TCRdb reanalysed the PCR reads using MiXCR and keeps one entry per CDR3 protein. The sample consists of about 12,000 distinct CDR3 sequences, approximately 50% of them appearing once. The antigens of these receptors remain unknown. The treatment is: roughly ten-day PBMC culture with coronavirus spike peptide pools or control peptides (ViraFEST assay). Sequenced here: cultured CD4+ T cells from blood, sampled after SARS-CoV-2 vaccination. The receptors shown here come from a human donor with COVID-19.

In this sample, this clonotype turned up once. The rearrangement links TRBV10-2 to TRBJ2-7, with D uncertain. The V end lost 5 bases, the J end lost 7 bases, and 12 bases lay between the germline ends. Germline CDR1 reads WSHSY; CDR2 reads SAAADI. This CDR3 has 12 residues. CDR3 nucleotides: TGCGCCAGCAGTTGGGCAGTTGGAGAGCAGTACTTC. Translated: CASSWAVGEQYF.

In its sample, this clonotype was seen once. The V and J genes are TRBV27 and TRBJ1-2, with no clear D. The V gene lost 9 bases and the J gene lost 8 bases, with 13 bases spanning the gap. This CDR3 spans 11 amino acids. From germline, CDR1 is MNHEY and CDR2 SMNVEV (reference sequence). CDR3: CASIPGGGYTF. The DNA of the CDR3 is TGTGCCAGTATCCCGGGAGGCGGCTACACCTTC.

The J gene is TRBJ2-1, the V gene TRBV7-2, with D possibly TRBD2 on 7 matching bases. The germline V and J ends were trimmed by 1 base and 7 bases, with 14 bases remaining between them. The CDR3 runs to 15 residues. Germline CDR1 SGHTA, CDR2 FQGNSA. The CDR3 coding sequence is TGTGCCAGCAGCTTAGTTGGGGGGGCCGGGAATGAGCAGTTCTTC. The encoded protein is CASSLVGGAGNEQFF.

The chain uses TRBV7-2 and TRBJ2-1; 10 bases fit TRBD2. The CDR3 length is 12 residues. Trimming at V came to 5 bases and at J to 15 bases, leaving 7 bases not matched to a gene. Germline CDR1 and CDR2: SGHTA and FQGNSA. Here the CDR3 DNA reads TGTGCCAGCAGCCAAAGCGGGGGGGCCCGGTTCTTC. It yields the protein CASSQSGGARFF.

This clonotype is categorized as medium-sized. The rearrangement links TRBV11-3 to TRBJ1-6; D uncertain. This CDR3 is 15 amino acids long. The germline V gene has CDR1 SGHNT and CDR2 YENEEA. Trimming took 0 bases from V and 10 from J, leaving 13 bases between them. In DNA, the CDR3 is TGTGCCAGCAGCTTAGATAGTCGGGCTGGGTCACCCCTCCACTTT. Amino acid sequence: CASSLDSRAGSPLHF. Combining the CDR3 with reference TRBV11-3 and TRBJ1-6 gives the whole variable domain EAGVVQSPRYKIIEKKQPVAFWCNPISGHNTLYWYLQNLGQGPELLIRYENEEAVDDSQLPKDRFSAERLKGVDSTLKIQPAELGDSAVYLCASSLDSRAGSPLHFGNGTRLTVT.

The chain has TRBV5-1 and TRBJ1-1; a weak D match, TRBD1 (5 bases). The germline gives CDR1 SGHRS, CDR2 YFSETQ. This CDR3 is 15 amino acids long. Between the trimmed V and J ends, which lost 1 base and 5 bases, there was a span of 15 bases. CDR3: CASSLSTGGSTEAFF. The CDR3 DNA reads as TGCGCCAGCAGCTTGTCGACTGGGGGAAGTACTGAAGCTTTCTTT.

This clonotype was recorded a few times. V usage is TRBV7-6 and J usage is TRBJ2-5, with D unresolved. From germline, CDR1 is SGHVS and CDR2 FNYEAQ. V gave up 5 bases and J gave up 2 bases, with 15 bases separating them. The CDR3 has 15 residues. CDR3 loop: CASSQIAVLQETQYF. The DNA for the CDR3 is TGTGCCAGCAGCCAGATCGCGGTGTTACAAGAGACCCAGTACTTC.

This clonotype was observed a single time. V gene TRBV9 combines with J gene TRBJ2-5; the D gene is possibly TRBD2 (7 bases). This CDR3 is 16 amino acids long. CDR1 is SGDLS and CDR2 is YYNGEE in the germline V gene. Trimming removed 0 bases from V and 5 bases from J, with 17 bases in between. CDR3 DNA sequence: TGTGCCAGCAGCGTAGGGAACGGGGGGCGCGGTGAGACCCAGTACTTC. Its translation: CASSVGNGGRGETQYF.

The gene calls are TRBV11-3 and TRBJ2-5, with a weak D call TRBD1 (6 bases). V was clipped by 4 bases and J by 2 bases, with 14 bases between them. This CDR3 has 15 amino acids. CDR1 and CDR2 (germline): SGHNT, YENEEA. The CDR3 loop reads CASSSTGFSQETQYF. CDR3 bases: TGTGCCAGCAGCTCGACAGGTTTCAGTCAAGAGACCCAGTACTTC. Full variable domain (rest looked up from reference TRBV11-3 and TRBJ2-5): EAGVVQSPRYKIIEKKQPVAFWCNPISGHNTLYWYLQNLGQGPELLIRYENEEAVDDSQLPKDRFSAERLKGVDSTLKIQPAELGDSAVYLCASSSTGFSQETQYFGPGTRLLVL.

The rearrangement links TRBV11-3 to TRBJ2-7, with 8 bases lining up with TRBD1. From germline, CDR1 is SGHNT and CDR2 YENEEA. This CDR3 spans 15 amino acids. The V segment lost 5 bases and the J segment 0 bases; nucleotides outside the gene matches: 6. The CDR3 loop is CASSLPGTGSYEQYF. The DNA of the CDR3 is TGTGCCAGCAGCCTCCCCGGGACAGGCTCCTACGAGCAGTACTTC.